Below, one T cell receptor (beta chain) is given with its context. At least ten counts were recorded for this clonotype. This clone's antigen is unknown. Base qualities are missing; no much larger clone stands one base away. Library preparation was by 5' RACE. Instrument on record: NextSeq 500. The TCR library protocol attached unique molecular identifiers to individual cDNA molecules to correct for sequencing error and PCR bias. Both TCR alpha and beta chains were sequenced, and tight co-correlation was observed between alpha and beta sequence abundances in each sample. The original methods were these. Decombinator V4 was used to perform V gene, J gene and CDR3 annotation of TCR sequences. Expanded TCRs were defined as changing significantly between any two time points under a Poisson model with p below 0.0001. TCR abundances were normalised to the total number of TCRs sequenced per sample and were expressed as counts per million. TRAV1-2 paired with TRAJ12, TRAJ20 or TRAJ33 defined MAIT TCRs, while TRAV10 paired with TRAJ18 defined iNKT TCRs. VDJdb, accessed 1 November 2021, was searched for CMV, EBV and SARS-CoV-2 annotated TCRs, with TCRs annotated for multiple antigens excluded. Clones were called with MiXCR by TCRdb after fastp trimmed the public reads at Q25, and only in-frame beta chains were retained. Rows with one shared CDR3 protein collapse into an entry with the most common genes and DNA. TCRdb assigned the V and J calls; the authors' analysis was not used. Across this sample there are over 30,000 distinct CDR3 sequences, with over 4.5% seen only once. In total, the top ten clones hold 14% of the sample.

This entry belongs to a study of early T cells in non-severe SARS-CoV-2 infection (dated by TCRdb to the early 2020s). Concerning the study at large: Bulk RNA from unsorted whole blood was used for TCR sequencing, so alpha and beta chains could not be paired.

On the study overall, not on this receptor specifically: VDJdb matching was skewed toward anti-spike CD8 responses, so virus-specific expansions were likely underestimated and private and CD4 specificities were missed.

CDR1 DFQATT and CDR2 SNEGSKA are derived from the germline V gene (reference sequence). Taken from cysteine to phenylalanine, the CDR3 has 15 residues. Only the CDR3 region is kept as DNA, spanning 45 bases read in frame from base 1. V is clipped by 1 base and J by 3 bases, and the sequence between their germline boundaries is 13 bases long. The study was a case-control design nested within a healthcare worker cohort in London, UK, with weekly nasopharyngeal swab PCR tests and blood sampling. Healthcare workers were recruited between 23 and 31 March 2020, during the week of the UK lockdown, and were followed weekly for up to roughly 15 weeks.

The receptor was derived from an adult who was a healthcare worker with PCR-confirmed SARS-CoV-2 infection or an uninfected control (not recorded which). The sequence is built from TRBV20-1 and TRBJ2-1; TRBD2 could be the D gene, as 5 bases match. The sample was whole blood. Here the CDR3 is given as CSARVDGEYYNEQFF. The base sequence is TGCAGTGCTAGAGTGGACGGGGAATACTACAATGAGCAGTTCTTC.